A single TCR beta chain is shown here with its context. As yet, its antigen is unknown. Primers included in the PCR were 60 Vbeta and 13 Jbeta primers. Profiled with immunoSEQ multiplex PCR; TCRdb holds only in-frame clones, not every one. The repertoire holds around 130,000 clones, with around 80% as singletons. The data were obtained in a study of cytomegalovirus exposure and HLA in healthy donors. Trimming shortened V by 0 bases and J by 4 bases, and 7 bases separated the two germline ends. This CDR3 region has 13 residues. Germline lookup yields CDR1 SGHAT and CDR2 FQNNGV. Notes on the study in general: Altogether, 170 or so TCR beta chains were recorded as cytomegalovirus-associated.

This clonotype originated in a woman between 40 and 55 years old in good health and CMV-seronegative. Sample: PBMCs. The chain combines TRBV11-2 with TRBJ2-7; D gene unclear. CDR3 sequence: CASSLDPVYEQYF. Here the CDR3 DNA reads TGTGCCAGCAGCTTAGATCCCGTATACGAGCAGTACTTC.